The 12 T cell receptor beta chains given below trace back to one sample, sequenced in a study of shared T cell receptors in the human thymus. Sequencing was performed with immunoSEQ multiplex PCR; in TCRdb, only in-frame clones are kept and a portion is missing. In the table there are 700,000 or so clones, approximately 85% of which are singletons. These same data were also listed under a study on human thymus T cells.

Sequenced input: thymocytes. These receptors were collected from a girl under three years old with a congenital heart defect.

V usage is TRBV2 and J usage is TRBJ1-5; possible D gene TRBD1, 5 bases. Germline CDR1 and CDR2: SNHLY and FYNNEI. The CDR3 runs 16 residues. Between the trimmed V and J ends, which lost 0 bases and 7 bases, there was a span of 16 bases. CDR3 sequence (DNA): TGTGCCAGCAGTGAAGCATGGGGGGTAGGAGGGCAGCCCCAGCATTTT. Translated, it gives CASSEAWGVGGQPQHF. Filled out from reference TRBV2 and TRBJ1-5, the complete variable domain reads EPEVTQTPSHQVTQMGQEVILRCVPISNHLYFYWYRQILGQKVEFLVSFYNNEISEKSEIFDDQFSVERPDGSNFTLKIRSTKLEDSAMYFCASSEAWGVGGQPQHFGDGTRLSIL.

This clone was picked up one time. The chain combines TRBV5-1 with TRBJ1-4; D is unresolved. The CDR3 is 13 amino acids. Germline CDR1 is SGHRS and CDR2 is YFSETQ. V dropped 5 bases and J dropped 10 bases, with 15 bases sitting between them. The CDR3 region is CASSQTLTGKLFF. In DNA, the CDR3 is TGCGCCAGCAGTCAAACCCTCACGGGAAAACTGTTTTTT.

The chain links TRBV6-1 to TRBJ2-1; the D gene is possibly TRBD1 (5 bases). The CDR3 is 12 amino acids. V was shortened by 7 bases and J by 9 bases, with 13 bases between the two germline ends. Germline lookup yields CDR1 MNHNS and CDR2 SASEGT. This CDR3 reads CASMPGIAEQFF. The CDR3, as DNA: TGTGCCAGCATGCCAGGGATCGCTGAGCAGTTCTTC.

J is TRBJ1-1 and V is TRBV7-2; 8 bases line up with TRBD1. Germline V gene sequence: CDR1 SGHTA, CDR2 FQGNSA. Trimming cost V 3 bases and J 1 base; bases outside gene matches: 4. The CDR3 has 15 amino acids. CDR3 region: CASSLLDRENTEAFF. Here the CDR3 DNA reads TGTGCCAGCAGCTTGTTGGACAGGGAGAACACTGAAGCTTTCTTT.

This chain links TRBV5-1 with TRBJ2-5; no reliable D call. Near its end, the DNA agrees better with TRBJ2-7, so the J call may be wrong. The germline gives CDR1 SGHRS, CDR2 YFSETQ. The CDR3 is 14 residues long. The chain's CDR3 is CASRPGRREYEQYF. The CDR3 DNA reads TGCGCCAGCAGACCGGGTCGAAGAGAGTACGAGCAGTACTTC.

In nucleotides, the CDR3 is TGTGCCAGCAGCCAAGTGTGGACAGGGGACTCCTACAATGAGCAGTTCTTC. It yields the protein CASSQVWTGDSYNEQFF. V usage is TRBV4-2 and J usage is TRBJ2-1; 9 bases are shared with TRBD1. The V gene end was trimmed by 1 base and the J gene end by 0 bases; junction bases not matched to a gene: 4. Germline lookup yields CDR1 LGHNA and CDR2 YNFKEQ. This CDR3 is 17 amino acids long.

The chain uses TRBV29-1 and TRBJ1-3, with TRBD1 matching 8 bases. J gave up 5 bases and V 4 bases, and 13 bases lay outside the gene matches. This CDR3 is built from 16 residues. The V gene's germline CDR1 is SQVTM and CDR2 ANQGSEA. The CDR3 reads CSVVIGQGQARNTIYF. CDR3 nucleotides: TGCAGCGTTGTTATAGGTCAGGGACAGGCCCGAAACACCATATATTTT.

The chain uses TRBV4-1 and TRBJ2-3; 14 positions match TRBD2. V lost 6 bases to trimming and J lost 3 bases; unmatched junction nucleotides: 17. This CDR3 is built from 20 residues. CDR1 MGHRA and CDR2 YSYEKL come from the germline V gene. CDR3 nucleotide sequence: TGCGCCAGCAGGCGTCACTTCAAACCGGGACTAGCGGGGGAGACAGATACGCAGTATTTT. This sequence encodes CASRRHFKPGLAGETDTQYF.

In this sample, this clone turned up once. The rearrangement links TRBV19 to TRBJ1-2; D is perhaps TRBD1 (6 bases). V lost 5 bases, J lost 1 base, and 20 bases lay in between. Germline V lookup: CDR1 LNHDA, CDR2 SQIVND (reference sequence). This CDR3 has 17 amino acids. CDR3 amino acids: CASSLWVGQPLNYGYTF. CDR3 sequence (DNA): TGTGCCAGTAGTCTCTGGGTTGGACAGCCGCTTAACTATGGCTACACCTTC.

This clone was counted between two and nine times. CDR3 region: CASSPSDTNTGELFF. CDR3 coding DNA: TGTGCCAGCAGCCCTAGCGACACGAACACCGGGGAGCTGTTTTTT. The chain links TRBV6-6 to TRBJ2-2; D might be TRBD2 (6 bases). The germline V gene has CDR1 MNHNY and CDR2 SVGAGI (reference sequence). V shed 6 bases and J shed 0 bases, with 11 bases lying between them. There are 15 residues in the CDR3.

This rearrangement joins TRBV5-1 to TRBJ2-3; D not resolved. The CDR3 contains 17 residues. Trimming shortened V by 1 base and J by 0 bases, and 15 bases separated the two germline ends. Looked up from germline, CDR1 is SGHRS and CDR2 is YFSETQ. The CDR3, as DNA: TGCGCCAGCAGCTTGATACAGCCAACGAATAGCACAGATACGCAGTATTTT. Translated, it gives CASSLIQPTNSTDTQYF.

This sequence joins TRBV7-6 and TRBJ1-5; the D gene is possibly TRBD1 (5 bases). From germline, CDR1 is SGHVS and CDR2 FNYEAQ. The CDR3 runs 14 residues. The ends were cut back, 5 bases at V and 6 bases at J, with 14 bases in the middle. The CDR3 sequence is CASSPLRGVQPQHF. The CDR3, as DNA: TGTGCCAGCAGCCCCCTGCGGGGCGTTCAGCCCCAGCATTTT.